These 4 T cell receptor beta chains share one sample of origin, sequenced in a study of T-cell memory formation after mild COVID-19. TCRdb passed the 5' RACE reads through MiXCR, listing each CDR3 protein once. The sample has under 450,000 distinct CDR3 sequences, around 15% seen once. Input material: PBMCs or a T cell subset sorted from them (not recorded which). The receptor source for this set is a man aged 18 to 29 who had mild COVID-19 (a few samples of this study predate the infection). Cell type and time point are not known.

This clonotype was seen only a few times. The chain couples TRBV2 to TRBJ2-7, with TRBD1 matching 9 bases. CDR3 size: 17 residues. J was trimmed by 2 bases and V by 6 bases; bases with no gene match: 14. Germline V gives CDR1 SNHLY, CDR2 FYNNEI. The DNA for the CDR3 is TGTGCCAGCAGGGGGGACAGGGTAACTCGGAAAGCCTACGAGCAGTACTTC. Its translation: CASRGDRVTRKAYEQYF.

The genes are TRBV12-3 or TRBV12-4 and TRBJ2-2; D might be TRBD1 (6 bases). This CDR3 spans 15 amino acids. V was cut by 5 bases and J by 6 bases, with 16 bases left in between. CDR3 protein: CASSLGLAGAGELFF. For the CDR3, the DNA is TGTGCCAGCAGTCTAGGGCTAGCAGGGGCCGGGGAGCTGTTTTTT.

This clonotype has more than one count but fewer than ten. This chain's CDR3 is CASSYVQNEQFF. In DNA form, the CDR3 reads TGTGCCAGCAGTTATGTCCAAAATGAGCAGTTCTTC. The V gene is TRBV6-6, the J gene TRBJ2-1; D remains ambiguous. The CDR3 runs 12 residues. Trimming cost V 3 bases and J 7 bases, with 7 bases left between them. CDR1 MNHNY and CDR2 SVGAGI come from the germline V gene (reference sequence).

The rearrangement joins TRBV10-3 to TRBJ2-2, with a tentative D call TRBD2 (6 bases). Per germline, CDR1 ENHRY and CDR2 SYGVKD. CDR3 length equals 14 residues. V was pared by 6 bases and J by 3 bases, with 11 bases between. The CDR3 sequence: CAIREIADTGELFF. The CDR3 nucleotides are TGTGCCATCAGGGAAATAGCGGACACCGGGGAGCTGTTTTTT.